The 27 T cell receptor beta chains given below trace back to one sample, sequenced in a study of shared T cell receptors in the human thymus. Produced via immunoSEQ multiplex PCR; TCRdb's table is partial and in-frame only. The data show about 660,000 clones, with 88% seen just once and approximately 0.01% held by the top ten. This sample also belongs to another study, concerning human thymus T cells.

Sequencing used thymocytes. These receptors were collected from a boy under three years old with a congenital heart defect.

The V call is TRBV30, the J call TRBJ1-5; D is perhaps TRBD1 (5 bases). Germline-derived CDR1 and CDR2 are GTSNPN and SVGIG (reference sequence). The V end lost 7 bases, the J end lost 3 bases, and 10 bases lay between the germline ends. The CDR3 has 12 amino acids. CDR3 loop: CASWGDNQPQHF. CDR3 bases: TGTGCCTCGTGGGGGGACAATCAGCCCCAGCATTTT.

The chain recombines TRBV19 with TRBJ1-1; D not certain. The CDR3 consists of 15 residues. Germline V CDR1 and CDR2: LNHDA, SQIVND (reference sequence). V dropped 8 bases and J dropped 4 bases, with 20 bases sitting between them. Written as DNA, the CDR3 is TGTGCCAGTGGTGGTTCGGCTTCACGGGGCACTGAAGCTTTCTTT. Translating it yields CASGGSASRGTEAFF. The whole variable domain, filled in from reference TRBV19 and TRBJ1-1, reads DGGITQSPKYLFRKEGQNVTLSCEQNLNHDAMYWYRQDPGQGLRLIYYSQIVNDFQKGDIAEGYSVSREKKESFPLTVTSAQKNPTAFYLCASGGSASRGTEAFFGQGTRLTVV.

The CDR3 DNA reads as TGTGCCATCAGTTTAACCCTGGGGAGAAGCACAGATACGCAGTATTTT. Translating it yields CAISLTLGRSTDTQYF. The chain recombines TRBV10-3 with TRBJ2-3; D possibly corresponds to TRBD2 (5 bases). This CDR3 spans 16 amino acids. Between the trimmed V and J ends, which lost 5 bases and 0 bases, there was a span of 15 bases. Germline V gene lookup returns CDR1 ENHRY and CDR2 SYGVKD.

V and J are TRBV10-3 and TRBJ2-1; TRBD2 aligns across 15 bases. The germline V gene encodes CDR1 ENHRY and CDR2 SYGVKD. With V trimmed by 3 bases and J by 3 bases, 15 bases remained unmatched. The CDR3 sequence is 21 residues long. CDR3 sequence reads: CAISERLRGLAGGPYYNEQFF. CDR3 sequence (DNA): TGTGCCATCAGTGAAAGGTTGAGAGGACTAGCGGGAGGGCCTTACTACAATGAGCAGTTCTTC.

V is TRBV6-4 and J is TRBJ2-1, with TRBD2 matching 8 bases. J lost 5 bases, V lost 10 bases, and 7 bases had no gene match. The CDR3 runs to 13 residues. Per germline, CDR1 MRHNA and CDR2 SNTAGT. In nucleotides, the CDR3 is TGTGCCACCCGAGCAGCGGGGGACAATGAGCAGTTCTTC. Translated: CATRAAGDNEQFF.

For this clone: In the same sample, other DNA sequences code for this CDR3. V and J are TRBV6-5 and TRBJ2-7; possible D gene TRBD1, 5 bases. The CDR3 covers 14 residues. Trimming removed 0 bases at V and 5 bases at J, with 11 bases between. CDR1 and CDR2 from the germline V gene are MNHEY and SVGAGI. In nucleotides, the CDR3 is TGTGCCAGCAGTTACTCGGGCAGGGTGCACGAGCAGTACTTC. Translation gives CASSYSGRVHEQYF.

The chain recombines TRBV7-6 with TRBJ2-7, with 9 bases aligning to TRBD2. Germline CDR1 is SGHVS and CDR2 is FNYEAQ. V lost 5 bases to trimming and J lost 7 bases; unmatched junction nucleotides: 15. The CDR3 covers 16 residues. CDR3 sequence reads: CASSPGGGRASGEQYF. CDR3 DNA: TGTGCCAGCAGCCCCGGCGGCGGGAGGGCCTCGGGGGAGCAGTACTTC. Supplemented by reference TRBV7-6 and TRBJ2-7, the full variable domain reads GAGVSQSPRYKVTKRGQDVALRCDPISGHVSLYWYRQALGQGPEFLTYFNYEAQQDKSGLPNDRFSAERPEGSISTLTIQRTEQRDSAMYRCASSPGGGRASGEQYFGPGTRLTVT.

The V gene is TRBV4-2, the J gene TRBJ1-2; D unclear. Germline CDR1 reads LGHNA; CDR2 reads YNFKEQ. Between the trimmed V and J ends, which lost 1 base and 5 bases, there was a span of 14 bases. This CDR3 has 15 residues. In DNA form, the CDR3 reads TGTGCCAGCAGCCAAGGTTGGCCAGGAGGGTATGGCTACACCTTC. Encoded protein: CASSQGWPGGYGYTF.

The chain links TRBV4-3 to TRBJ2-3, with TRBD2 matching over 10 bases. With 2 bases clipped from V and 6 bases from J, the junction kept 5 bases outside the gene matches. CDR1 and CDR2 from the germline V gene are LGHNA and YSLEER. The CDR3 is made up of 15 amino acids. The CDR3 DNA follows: TGCGCCAGCAGCCAACTAGCGGGAGACCCCGATACGCAGTATTTT. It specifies CASSQLAGDPDTQYF.

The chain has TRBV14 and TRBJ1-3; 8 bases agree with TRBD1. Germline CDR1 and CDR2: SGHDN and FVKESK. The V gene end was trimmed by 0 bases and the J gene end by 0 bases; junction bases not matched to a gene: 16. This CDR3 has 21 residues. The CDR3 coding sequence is TGTGCCAGCAGCCAAGATTTAGAGGGGGACAGGCCTCTAAGCTCTGGAAACACCATATATTTT. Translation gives CASSQDLEGDRPLSSGNTIYF.

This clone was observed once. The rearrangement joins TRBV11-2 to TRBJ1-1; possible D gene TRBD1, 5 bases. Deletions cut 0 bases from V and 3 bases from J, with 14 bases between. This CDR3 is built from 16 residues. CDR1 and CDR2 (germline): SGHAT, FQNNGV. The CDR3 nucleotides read TGTGCCAGCAGCTTAGATGGACACTTACTTTACACTGAAGCTTTCTTT. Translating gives CASSLDGHLLYTEAFF.

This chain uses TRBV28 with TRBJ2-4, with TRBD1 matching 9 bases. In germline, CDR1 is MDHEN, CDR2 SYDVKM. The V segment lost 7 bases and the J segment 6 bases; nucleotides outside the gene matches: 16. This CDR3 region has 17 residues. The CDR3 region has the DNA TGTGCCAGCACCCCCTCCCCTGACAGGGGGGACTTAAACATTCAGTACTTC. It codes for CASTPSPDRGDLNIQYF.

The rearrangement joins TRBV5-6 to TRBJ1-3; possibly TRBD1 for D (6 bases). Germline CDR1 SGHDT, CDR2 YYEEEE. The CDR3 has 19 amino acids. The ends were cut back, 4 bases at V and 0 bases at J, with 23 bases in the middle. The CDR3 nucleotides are TGTGCCAGCAGCCCAAGGAGCTACAGGGTGGAAAACTCTGGAAACACCATATATTTT. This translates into CASSPRSYRVENSGNTIYF.

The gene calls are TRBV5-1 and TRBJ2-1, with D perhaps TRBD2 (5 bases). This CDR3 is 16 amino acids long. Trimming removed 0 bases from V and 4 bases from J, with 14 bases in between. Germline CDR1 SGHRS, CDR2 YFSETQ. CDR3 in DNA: TGCGCCAGCAGCTTGGCGTCTAGCTATCGATACAATGAGCAGTTCTTC. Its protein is CASSLASSYRYNEQFF.

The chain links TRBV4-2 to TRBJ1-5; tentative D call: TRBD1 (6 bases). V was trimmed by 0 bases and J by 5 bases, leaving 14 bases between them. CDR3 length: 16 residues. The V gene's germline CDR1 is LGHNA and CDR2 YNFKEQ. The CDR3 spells CASSQDPRGRDQPQHF. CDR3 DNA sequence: TGTGCCAGCAGCCAAGATCCTAGGGGGAGGGATCAGCCCCAGCATTTT.

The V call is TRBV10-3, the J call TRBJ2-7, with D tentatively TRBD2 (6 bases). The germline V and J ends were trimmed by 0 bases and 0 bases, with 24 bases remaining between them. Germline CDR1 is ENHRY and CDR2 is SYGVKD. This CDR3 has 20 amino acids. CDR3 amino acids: CAISESERDWATQSSYEQYF. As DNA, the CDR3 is TGTGCCATCAGTGAGTCGGAGAGGGACTGGGCAACCCAGAGCTCCTACGAGCAGTACTTC.

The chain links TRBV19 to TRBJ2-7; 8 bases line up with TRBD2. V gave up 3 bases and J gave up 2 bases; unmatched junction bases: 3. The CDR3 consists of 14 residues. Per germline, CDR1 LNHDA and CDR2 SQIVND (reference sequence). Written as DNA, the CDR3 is TGTGCCAGTAGTATGAGCGGGAGCCCCTACGAGCAGTACTTC. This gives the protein CASSMSGSPYEQYF.

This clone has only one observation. CDR3 in DNA: TGTGCCAGCAGCTCCAGGCTGGACAGGGTGGTCCAAGAGACCCAGTACTTC. Protein sequence: CASSSRLDRVVQETQYF. The V and J genes are TRBV5-4 and TRBJ2-5, with TRBD1 identical over 8 bases. The germline V gene encodes CDR1 SGHNT and CDR2 YYREEE (reference sequence). The ends lost 3 bases at V and 1 base at J; junction bases unmatched: 11. The CDR3 is 17 residues long.

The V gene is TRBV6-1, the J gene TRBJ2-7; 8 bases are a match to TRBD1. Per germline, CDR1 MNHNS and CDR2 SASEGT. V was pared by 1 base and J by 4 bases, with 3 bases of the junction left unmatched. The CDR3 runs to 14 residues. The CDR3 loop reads CASSEGRGRYEQYF. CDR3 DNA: TGTGCCAGCAGTGAAGGCAGGGGGCGTTACGAGCAGTACTTC.

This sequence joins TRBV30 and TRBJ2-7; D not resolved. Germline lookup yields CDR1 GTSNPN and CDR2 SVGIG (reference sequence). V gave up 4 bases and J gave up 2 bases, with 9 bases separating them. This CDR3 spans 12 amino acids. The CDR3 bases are TGTGCCTGGAAAGGCGGAACCTACGAGCAGTACTTC. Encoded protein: CAWKGGTYEQYF.

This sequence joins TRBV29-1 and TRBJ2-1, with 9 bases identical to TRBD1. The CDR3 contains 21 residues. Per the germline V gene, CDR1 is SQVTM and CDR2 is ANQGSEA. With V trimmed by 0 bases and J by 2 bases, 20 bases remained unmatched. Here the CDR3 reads CSVEDFTGTGTPGVTYNEQFF. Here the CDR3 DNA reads TGCAGCGTTGAAGATTTTACCGGGACAGGGACTCCCGGGGTAACCTACAATGAGCAGTTCTTC.

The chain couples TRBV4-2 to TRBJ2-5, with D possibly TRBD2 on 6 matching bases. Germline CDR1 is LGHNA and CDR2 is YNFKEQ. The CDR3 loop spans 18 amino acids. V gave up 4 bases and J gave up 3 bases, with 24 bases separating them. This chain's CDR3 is CASSPGRGSAGREETQYF. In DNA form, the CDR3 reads TGTGCCAGCAGCCCCGGGAGAGGGTCGGCGGGGCGAGAAGAGACCCAGTACTTC.

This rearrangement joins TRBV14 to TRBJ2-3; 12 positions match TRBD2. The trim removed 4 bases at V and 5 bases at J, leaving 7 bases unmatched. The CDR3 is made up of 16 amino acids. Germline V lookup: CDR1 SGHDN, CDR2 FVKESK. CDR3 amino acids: CASSRPLAGGVDTQYF. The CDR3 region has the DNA TGTGCCAGCAGCCGGCCCCTAGCGGGAGGGGTAGATACGCAGTATTTT.

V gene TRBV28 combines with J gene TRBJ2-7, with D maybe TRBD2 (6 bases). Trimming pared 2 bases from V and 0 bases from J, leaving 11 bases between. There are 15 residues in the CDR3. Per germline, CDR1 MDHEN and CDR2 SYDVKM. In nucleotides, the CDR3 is TGTGCCAGCAGTTTAGGAGGGGCGCACTCCTACGAGCAGTACTTC. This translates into CASSLGGAHSYEQYF.

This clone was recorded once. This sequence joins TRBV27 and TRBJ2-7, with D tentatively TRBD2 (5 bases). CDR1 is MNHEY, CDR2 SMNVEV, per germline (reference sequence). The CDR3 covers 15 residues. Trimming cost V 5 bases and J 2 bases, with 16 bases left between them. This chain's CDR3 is CASSILAGSTYEQYF. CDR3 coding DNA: TGTGCCAGCAGTATCCTAGCCGGGTCCACCTACGAGCAGTACTTC.

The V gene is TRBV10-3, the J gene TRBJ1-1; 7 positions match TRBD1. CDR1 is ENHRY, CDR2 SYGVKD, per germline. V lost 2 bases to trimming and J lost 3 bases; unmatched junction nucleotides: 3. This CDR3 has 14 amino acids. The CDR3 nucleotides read TGTGCCATCAGTGAGGCTCAGGGGGACACTGAAGCTTTCTTT. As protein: CAISEAQGDTEAFF.

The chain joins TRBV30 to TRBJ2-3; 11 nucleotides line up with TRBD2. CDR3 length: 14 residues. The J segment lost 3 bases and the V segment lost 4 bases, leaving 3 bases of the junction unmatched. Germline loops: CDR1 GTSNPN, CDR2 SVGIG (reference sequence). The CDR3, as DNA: TGTGCCTGGACCGGGACTAGCGGTACAGATACGCAGTATTTT. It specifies CAWTGTSGTDTQYF. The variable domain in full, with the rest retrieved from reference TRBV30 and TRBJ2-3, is SQTIHQWPATLVQPVGSPLSLECTVEGTSNPNLYWYRQAAGRGLQLLFYSVGIGQISSEVPQNLSASRPQDRQFILSSKKLLLSDSGFYLCAWTGTSGTDTQYFGPGTRLTVL.